These T cell receptor beta chains were read from a single sample in a study of shared T cell receptors in the human thymus. Repertoires were generated with immunoSEQ multiplex PCR, while TCRdb's copy carries only in-frame clones and drops some. The sample yields around 340,000 clones, just under 95% seen once. The sequenced sample consisted of thymocytes. These receptors were taken from a human donor. Each CDR3 is given with its conserved first and last residue. The D gene is left open where the match is weak. Clone size appears in some rows only: once, few, many, or a class for an expanded clone.

v_call: TRBV14
clone_size: NA
d_call: NA
j_call: TRBJ2-3
cdr3_aa: CASSQLKDSAGRDTQYF
cdr3_nt: TGTGCCAGCAGCCAACTTAAGGATTCTGCCGGACGGGATACGCAGTATTTT

v_call: TRBV6-1
clone_size: NA
d_call: NA
j_call: TRBJ2-5
cdr3_aa: CAISGQGETQYF
cdr3_nt: TGTGCCATATCAGGGCAGGGAGAGACCCAGTACTTC

v_call: TRBV11-2
clone_size: NA
d_call: NA
j_call: TRBJ2-1
cdr3_aa: CASSLPSRELYNEQFF
cdr3_nt: TGTGCCAGCAGCTTACCCTCCCGGGAACTCTACAATGAGCAGTTCTTC

v_call: TRBV14
clone_size: NA
d_call: NA
j_call: TRBJ2-7
cdr3_aa: CASSREDYEQYF
cdr3_nt: TGTGCCAGCAGCCGAGAAGATTACGAGCAGTACTTC

v_call: TRBV7-2
clone_size: NA
d_call: TRBD2
j_call: TRBJ2-3
cdr3_aa: CASSLGLAGGGSTDTQYF
cdr3_nt: TGTGCCAGCAGCTTGGGACTAGCGGGAGGGGGTAGCACAGATACGCAGTATTTT

v_call: TRBV4-3
clone_size: NA
d_call: NA
j_call: TRBJ2-7
cdr3_aa: CASSQELEGYYEQYF
cdr3_nt: TGCGCCAGCAGCCAAGAGCTCGAGGGGTACTACGAGCAGTACTTC

v_call: TRBV7-9
clone_size: NA
d_call: TRBD2
j_call: TRBJ2-1
cdr3_aa: CASSPPGTSSRIQWEQFF
cdr3_nt: TGTGCCAGCAGCCCTCCCGGGACTAGCAGCAGGATTCAATGGGAGCAGTTCTTC

v_call: TRBV19
clone_size: NA
d_call: NA
j_call: TRBJ2-7
cdr3_aa: CASSMLSAGFLEQYF
cdr3_nt: TGTGCCAGTAGTATGCTTTCGGCGGGGTTCTTAGAGCAGTACTTC

v_call: TRBV11-2
clone_size: NA
d_call: TRBD1
j_call: TRBJ2-7
cdr3_aa: CASSLGRTGGFPYEQYF
cdr3_nt: TGTGCCAGCAGCTTGGGTCGGACAGGGGGGTTCCCGTACGAGCAGTACTTC

v_call: TRBV7-9
clone_size: NA
d_call: NA
j_call: TRBJ2-3
cdr3_aa: CARGAVEGGDTQYF
cdr3_nt: TGTGCCAGGGGCGCGGTGGAGGGAGGAGATACGCAGTATTTT

v_call: TRBV7-9
clone_size: NA
d_call: NA
j_call: TRBJ2-3
cdr3_aa: CASSPYLYGGARTDTQYF
cdr3_nt: TGTGCCAGCAGCCCCTACCTTTACGGGGGAGCCCGCACAGATACGCAGTATTTT

v_call: TRBV10-2
clone_size: once
d_call: NA
j_call: TRBJ2-1
cdr3_aa: CASSESGRGSSYNEQFF
cdr3_nt: TGCGCCAGCAGTGAGTCGGGACGGGGGAGCTCCTACAATGAGCAGTTCTTC

v_call: TRBV29-1
clone_size: NA
d_call: NA
j_call: TRBJ2-1
cdr3_aa: CSVVSLASNEQFF
cdr3_nt: TGCAGCGTTGTAAGCCTAGCGAGCAATGAGCAGTTCTTC

v_call: TRBV5-4
clone_size: NA
d_call: TRBD1
j_call: TRBJ2-7
cdr3_aa: CASPDRVDYEQYF
cdr3_nt: TGTGCCAGCCCGGACAGGGTAGACTACGAGCAGTACTTC

v_call: TRBV11-1
clone_size: NA
d_call: NA
j_call: TRBJ2-2
cdr3_aa: CASSPRGQHTGELFF
cdr3_nt: TGTGCCAGCAGCCCTCGGGGGCAACACACCGGGGAGCTGTTTTTT

v_call: TRBV9
clone_size: NA
d_call: NA
j_call: TRBJ2-5
cdr3_aa: CASSALGAGETQYF
cdr3_nt: TGTGCCAGCAGCGCCTTAGGGGCGGGGGAGACCCAGTACTTC

v_call: TRBV7-6
clone_size: NA
d_call: NA
j_call: TRBJ2-3
cdr3_aa: CASSFLATDTQYF
cdr3_nt: TGTGCCAGCAGCTTCTTAGCCACAGATACGCAGTATTTT

v_call: TRBV6-5
clone_size: NA
d_call: TRBD1
j_call: TRBJ2-7
cdr3_aa: CASSRRQGELYEQYF
cdr3_nt: TGTGCCAGCAGCCGTCGACAGGGGGAGTTATACGAGCAGTACTTC

v_call: TRBV14
clone_size: NA
d_call: NA
j_call: TRBJ1-2
cdr3_aa: CASSLGDYGYTF
cdr3_nt: TGTGCCAGCAGCCTTGGTGACTATGGCTACACCTTC

v_call: TRBV2
clone_size: NA
d_call: TRBD2
j_call: TRBJ2-3
cdr3_aa: CATSSPKLAPF
cdr3_nt: TGTGCCACCAGTAGCCCGAAACTAGCGCCATTT

v_call: TRBV29-1
clone_size: NA
d_call: NA
j_call: TRBJ2-1
cdr3_aa: CSVDGVSPRGDEQFF
cdr3_nt: TGCAGCGTTGACGGGGTTAGCCCGCGTGGGGATGAGCAGTTCTTC

v_call: TRBV18
clone_size: NA
d_call: NA
j_call: TRBJ2-5
cdr3_aa: CASSPGETQYF
cdr3_nt: TGTGCCAGCTCACCAGGGGAGACCCAGTACTTC

v_call: TRBV7-9
clone_size: few
d_call: NA
j_call: TRBJ2-7
cdr3_aa: CASSNSNSGGQYF
cdr3_nt: TGTGCCAGCAGCAATAGTAATAGTGGTGGGCAGTACTTC

v_call: TRBV7-9
clone_size: NA
d_call: NA
j_call: TRBJ2-7
cdr3_aa: CATAGAANYEQYF
cdr3_nt: TGTGCCACCGCGGGGGCGGCCAATTACGAGCAGTACTTC

v_call: TRBV19
clone_size: NA
d_call: TRBD2
j_call: TRBJ2-4
cdr3_aa: CASIAGGINIQYF
cdr3_nt: TGTGCCAGCATAGCGGGAGGGATAAACATTCAGTACTTC

v_call: TRBV14
clone_size: once
d_call: NA
j_call: TRBJ1-2
cdr3_aa: CASSQGTPAVFRGYTF
cdr3_nt: TGTGCCAGCTCCCAGGGAACGCCAGCGGTCTTTCGCGGCTACACCTTC

v_call: TRBV19
clone_size: NA
d_call: TRBD2
j_call: TRBJ2-7
cdr3_aa: CASQWGGTYEQYF
cdr3_nt: TGTGCCAGTCAATGGGGGGGGACGTACGAGCAGTACTTC

v_call: TRBV15
clone_size: NA
d_call: NA
j_call: TRBJ1-1
cdr3_aa: CATSRGNLTPNTEAFF
cdr3_nt: TGTGCCACCAGCAGAGGCAACCTAACCCCGAACACTGAAGCTTTCTTT

v_call: TRBV5-5
clone_size: NA
d_call: NA
j_call: TRBJ1-5
cdr3_aa: CASSLQGFKPQHF
cdr3_nt: TGTGCCAGCAGCTTGCAGGGTTTCAAGCCCCAGCATTTT

v_call: TRBV6-1
clone_size: NA
d_call: TRBD2
j_call: TRBJ2-1
cdr3_aa: CASSETTRLAGGGEQFF
cdr3_nt: TGTGCCAGCAGTGAAACGACGAGACTAGCGGGAGGGGGTGAGCAGTTCTTC

v_call: TRBV28
clone_size: NA
d_call: TRBD1
j_call: TRBJ1-2
cdr3_aa: CASSHRLTGGYGYTF
cdr3_nt: TGTGCCAGCAGCCACCGCCTGACAGGGGGATATGGCTACACCTTC

v_call: TRBV6-1
clone_size: NA
d_call: TRBD2
j_call: TRBJ2-1
cdr3_aa: CASSEGSPGLAPYNEQFF
cdr3_nt: TGTGCCAGCAGTGAAGGGTCCCCGGGACTAGCGCCCTACAATGAGCAGTTCTTC

v_call: TRBV4-1
clone_size: NA
d_call: NA
j_call: TRBJ2-5
cdr3_aa: CASSQETGQQETQYF
cdr3_nt: TGCGCCAGCAGCCAAGAAACTGGGCAGCAAGAGACCCAGTACTTC

v_call: TRBV10-3
clone_size: NA
d_call: TRBD2
j_call: TRBJ2-2
cdr3_aa: CAITGQIAGNTGELFF
cdr3_nt: TGTGCCATCACGGGTCAAATAGCGGGAAACACCGGGGAGCTGTTTTTT

v_call: TRBV5-1
clone_size: NA
d_call: TRBD2
j_call: TRBJ2-2
cdr3_aa: CASSLAPSTSGSHRLNTGELFF
cdr3_nt: TGCGCCAGCAGCTTGGCCCCTTCGACTAGCGGGAGCCACCGTTTGAACACCGGGGAGCTGTTTTTT

v_call: TRBV27
clone_size: NA
d_call: TRBD2
j_call: TRBJ2-3
cdr3_aa: CASRPPKGLAGGARDTQYF
cdr3_nt: TGTGCCAGCAGGCCGCCCAAGGGACTAGCGGGAGGGGCGAGGGATACGCAGTATTTT

v_call: TRBV7-2
clone_size: NA
d_call: NA
j_call: TRBJ2-5
cdr3_aa: CASGPSFSETQYF
cdr3_nt: TGTGCCAGCGGCCCGTCTTTCTCAGAGACCCAGTACTTC

v_call: TRBV2
clone_size: NA
d_call: NA
j_call: TRBJ2-3
cdr3_aa: CATITRGLTDTQYF
cdr3_nt: TGTGCCACCATTACACGCGGACTCACAGATACGCAGTATTTT

v_call: TRBV15
clone_size: NA
d_call: TRBD2
j_call: TRBJ2-3
cdr3_aa: CATSRRPGTSGRAPDTQYF
cdr3_nt: TGTGCCACCAGCAGACGTCCCGGGACTAGCGGGAGGGCCCCAGATACGCAGTATTTT

v_call: TRBV28
clone_size: NA
d_call: NA
j_call: TRBJ1-3
cdr3_aa: CASSSLAGSSGNTIYF
cdr3_nt: TGTGCCAGCAGTTCGCTCGCCGGGTCCTCTGGAAACACCATATATTTT

v_call: TRBV7-7
clone_size: NA
d_call: TRBD2
j_call: TRBJ2-1
cdr3_aa: CASSLAGAGRGYNEQFF
cdr3_nt: TGTGCCAGCAGCTTAGCGGGAGCGGGACGGGGCTACAATGAGCAGTTCTTC

v_call: TRBV14
clone_size: NA
d_call: NA
j_call: TRBJ1-2
cdr3_aa: CASSHHAGDYGYTF
cdr3_nt: TGTGCCAGCAGCCATCACGCGGGCGACTATGGCTACACCTTC

v_call: TRBV27
clone_size: NA
d_call: NA
j_call: TRBJ1-4
cdr3_aa: CASSLRVGEKLFF
cdr3_nt: TGTGCCAGCAGTTTAAGGGTTGGGGAAAAACTGTTTTTT

v_call: TRBV28
clone_size: NA
d_call: NA
j_call: TRBJ2-7
cdr3_aa: CASSPPPRYEQYF
cdr3_nt: TGTGCCAGCAGTCCCCCCCCCAGGTACGAGCAGTACTTC

v_call: TRBV28
clone_size: NA
d_call: NA
j_call: TRBJ2-5
cdr3_aa: CASSPPWVGEETQYF
cdr3_nt: TGTGCCAGCAGTCCCCCTTGGGTGGGGGAAGAGACCCAGTACTTC

v_call: TRBV4-3
clone_size: NA
d_call: NA
j_call: TRBJ2-2
cdr3_aa: CASQLNGTTNTGELFF
cdr3_nt: TGCGCCAGCCAGCTGAACGGGACAACGAACACCGGGGAGCTGTTTTTT